These T cell receptor beta chains were read from a single sample in a study of T cell responses to AZD1222 COVID-19 vaccine. Sequencing was performed with immunoSEQ multiplex PCR; in TCRdb, only in-frame clones are kept and a portion is missing. Seen here are under 300,000 clones, approximately 95% observed once, and the top ten hold roughly 0.5%. This specimen was peripheral blood, taken on day 0 of AZD1222 vaccination. These receptors were collected from an adult in good health. Each CDR3 is given with its conserved first and last residue. A D gene is named only where the DNA matches it firmly. Some rows have no size entry. The others give once, few or many, or a class for an expanded clone.

cdr3_aa: CASSQGTRGNEQYF
cdr3_nt: TGTGCCAGCAGCCAAGGAACCAGGGGCAACGAGCAGTACTTC
cdr3_length: 14
v_call: TRBV3-1/TRBV3-2
clone_size: NA
d_call: NA
j_call: TRBJ2-7

cdr3_aa: CASSSGQLTYEQYF
cdr3_nt: TGTGCCAGCAGTTCGGGACAGCTGACCTACGAGCAGTACTTC
cdr3_length: 14
v_call: TRBV28
clone_size: NA
d_call: TRBD1
j_call: TRBJ2-7

cdr3_aa: CASRTGQGNYGYTF
cdr3_nt: TGTGCCAGCAGGACGGGACAGGGCAACTATGGCTACACCTTC
cdr3_length: 14
v_call: TRBV28
clone_size: NA
d_call: TRBD1
j_call: TRBJ1-2

cdr3_aa: CATSDDASSNQPQHF
cdr3_nt: TGTGCCACCAGTGACGATGCCAGCAGCAATCAGCCCCAGCATTTT
cdr3_length: 15
v_call: TRBV24-1
clone_size: NA
d_call: NA
j_call: TRBJ1-5

cdr3_aa: CASSYQLAGLTYEQYF
cdr3_nt: TGTGCCAGCAGCTACCAACTAGCGGGACTTACCTACGAGCAGTACTTC
cdr3_length: 16
v_call: TRBV7-2
clone_size: NA
d_call: TRBD2
j_call: TRBJ2-7

cdr3_aa: CASTRGTYEQYF
cdr3_nt: TGTGCCAGCACGAGGGGTACCTACGAGCAGTACTTC
cdr3_length: 12
v_call: TRBV2
clone_size: NA
d_call: NA
j_call: TRBJ2-7

cdr3_aa: CASSWGMLNTEAFF
cdr3_nt: TGTGCCAGCAGTTGGGGGATGCTGAACACTGAAGCTTTCTTT
cdr3_length: 14
v_call: TRBV27
clone_size: NA
d_call: NA
j_call: TRBJ1-1

cdr3_aa: CASSGASGSHHNEQFF
cdr3_nt: TGTGCCAGCAGTGGGGCTAGCGGGAGTCATCACAATGAGCAGTTCTTC
cdr3_length: 16
v_call: TRBV28
clone_size: NA
d_call: TRBD2
j_call: TRBJ2-1

cdr3_aa: CASSSPTSGRGSSYNEQFF
cdr3_nt: TGCGCCAGCAGCTCACCGACTAGCGGGAGGGGGAGCTCCTACAATGAGCAGTTCTTC
cdr3_length: 19
v_call: TRBV4-1
clone_size: NA
d_call: TRBD2
j_call: TRBJ2-1

cdr3_aa: CASSQLPGQTVASGYTF
cdr3_nt: TGCGCCAGCAGCCAGTTACCGGGACAGACCGTAGCGAGTGGCTACACCTTC
cdr3_length: 17
v_call: TRBV4-3
clone_size: NA
d_call: TRBD1
j_call: TRBJ1-2

cdr3_aa: CASSRTMGGSDSYEQYF
cdr3_nt: TGTGCCAGCAGCCGAACTATGGGCGGCTCTGACTCCTACGAGCAGTACTTC
cdr3_length: 17
v_call: TRBV5-4
clone_size: NA
d_call: NA
j_call: TRBJ2-7

cdr3_aa: CASSEQGARSSEAFF
cdr3_nt: TGTGCCAGCAGCGAACAGGGGGCGCGGTCCTCTGAAGCTTTCTTT
cdr3_length: 15
v_call: TRBV7-2
clone_size: NA
d_call: TRBD1
j_call: TRBJ1-1

cdr3_aa: CASSSPPVNTGELFF
cdr3_nt: TGTGCCAGCAGCTCTCCTCCGGTGAACACCGGGGAGCTGTTTTTT
cdr3_length: 15
v_call: TRBV7-9
clone_size: few
d_call: NA
j_call: TRBJ2-2

cdr3_aa: CASSLWTGSETQYF
cdr3_nt: TGCGCCAGCAGCCTATGGACAGGCTCCGAGACCCAGTACTTC
cdr3_length: 14
v_call: TRBV5-1
clone_size: NA
d_call: TRBD1
j_call: TRBJ2-5

cdr3_aa: CASSLSGDKNIQYF
cdr3_nt: TGTGCCAGCAGTTTATCAGGGGACAAAAACATTCAGTACTTC
cdr3_length: 14
v_call: TRBV28
clone_size: NA
d_call: NA
j_call: TRBJ2-4

cdr3_aa: CASSEAGINYGYTF
cdr3_nt: TGTGCCAGCAGTGAAGCCGGGATTAACTATGGCTACACCTTC
cdr3_length: 14
v_call: TRBV2
clone_size: NA
d_call: NA
j_call: TRBJ1-2

cdr3_aa: CASTTGFSPLHF
cdr3_nt: TGTGCCAGCACAACAGGTTTTTCACCCCTCCACTTT
cdr3_length: 12
v_call: TRBV12-3/TRBV12-4
clone_size: NA
d_call: NA
j_call: TRBJ1-6

cdr3_aa: CASSPGGDTQYF
cdr3_nt: TGTGCTAGCAGCCCGGGCGGGGATACGCAGTATTTT
cdr3_length: 12
v_call: TRBV7-7
clone_size: NA
d_call: NA
j_call: TRBJ2-3

cdr3_aa: CASRDPGQGALGAFF
cdr3_nt: TGTGCCAGCAGAGACCCGGGACAGGGGGCACTCGGAGCTTTCTTT
cdr3_length: 15
v_call: TRBV6-5
clone_size: once
d_call: TRBD1
j_call: TRBJ1-1

cdr3_aa: CASSRSEASPLHF
cdr3_nt: TGTGCCAGCAGCCGGTCCGAAGCCTCACCCCTCCACTTT
cdr3_length: 13
v_call: TRBV5-4
clone_size: few
d_call: NA
j_call: TRBJ1-6

cdr3_aa: CAISVGRGTDTQYF
cdr3_nt: TGTGCCATCAGTGTGGGGCGCGGCACAGATACGCAGTATTTT
cdr3_length: 14
v_call: TRBV10-3
clone_size: NA
d_call: NA
j_call: TRBJ2-3

cdr3_aa: CASSGGANQETQYF
cdr3_nt: TGTGCCAGCAGTGGGGGGGCCAACCAAGAGACCCAGTACTTC
cdr3_length: 14
v_call: TRBV6-2/TRBV6-3
clone_size: NA
d_call: NA
j_call: TRBJ2-5

cdr3_aa: CASRGPSTDTQYF
cdr3_nt: TGTGCCAGCAGGGGCCCTAGCACAGATACGCAGTATTTT
cdr3_length: 13
v_call: TRBV6-5
clone_size: NA
d_call: NA
j_call: TRBJ2-3

cdr3_aa: CASSLGQGSYEQYF
cdr3_nt: TGCGCCAGCAGCTTGGGACAGGGGTCCTACGAGCAGTACTTC
cdr3_length: 14
v_call: TRBV5-1
clone_size: NA
d_call: TRBD1
j_call: TRBJ2-7

cdr3_aa: CASSTPGQGVYGYTF
cdr3_nt: TGTGCCAGCAGTACCCCGGGACAGGGAGTCTATGGCTACACCTTC
cdr3_length: 15
v_call: TRBV28
clone_size: NA
d_call: TRBD1
j_call: TRBJ1-2

cdr3_aa: CASSLVGQGGYGYTF
cdr3_nt: TGTGCCAGCAGCTTGGTCGGGCAGGGAGGCTATGGCTACACCTTC
cdr3_length: 15
v_call: TRBV5-4
clone_size: NA
d_call: NA
j_call: TRBJ1-2

cdr3_aa: CASSSGGETQYF
cdr3_nt: TGTGCCAGCAGTTCAGGGGGAGAGACCCAGTACTTC
cdr3_length: 12
v_call: TRBV6-5
clone_size: NA
d_call: TRBD1
j_call: TRBJ2-5

cdr3_aa: CASSLYGGSNQPQHF
cdr3_nt: TGTGCCAGCAGTTTATATGGAGGGAGCAATCAGCCCCAGCATTTT
cdr3_length: 15
v_call: TRBV28
clone_size: NA
d_call: NA
j_call: TRBJ1-5

cdr3_aa: CASTPGQGANYGYTF
cdr3_nt: TGTGCCAGCACCCCCGGGCAGGGGGCTAACTATGGCTACACCTTC
cdr3_length: 15
v_call: TRBV3-1/TRBV3-2
clone_size: NA
d_call: TRBD1
j_call: TRBJ1-2

cdr3_aa: CASSGGDWRAFF
cdr3_nt: TGCGCCAGCAGTGGGGGGGATTGGAGAGCTTTCTTT
cdr3_length: 12
v_call: TRBV5-1
clone_size: NA
d_call: NA
j_call: TRBJ1-1

cdr3_aa: CASRDRASQPQHF
cdr3_nt: TGTGCCAGTCGGGACAGGGCCTCTCAGCCCCAGCATTTT
cdr3_length: 13
v_call: TRBV28
clone_size: NA
d_call: TRBD1
j_call: TRBJ1-5

cdr3_aa: CASSALNEQFF
cdr3_nt: TGTGCCAGCAGCGCCCTCAATGAGCAGTTCTTC
cdr3_length: 11
v_call: TRBV7-2
clone_size: NA
d_call: NA
j_call: TRBJ2-1

cdr3_aa: CASSLNNQPQHF
cdr3_nt: TGTGCCAGCAGCTTAAACAATCAGCCCCAGCATTTT
cdr3_length: 12
v_call: TRBV7-2
clone_size: NA
d_call: NA
j_call: TRBJ1-5